A single TCR beta chain is shown here with its context. Antigen: not known. The data were obtained in a study of OX40 agonist ivuxolimab in advanced cancers. Study summary: The dose-escalation cohort was approximately 81% male, with a mean age of 60 years, ranging roughly 23 to 90.

Prior autoimmune disease or systemic immunosuppression barred patients. Libraries were prepared by immunoSEQ multiplex PCR; TCRdb keeps only in-frame clonotypes and omits some of them. The sample includes around 110,000 clones, 85% to 95% of them seen just once. Study-wide results and caveats: The study found that CD8+ T cells averaged more expanded clones than CD4+.

The receptor was derived from an adult with an advanced solid tumor such as melanoma, head and neck, liver or kidney cancer. Sequencing was performed on CD4+ or CD8+ T cells sorted from blood, taken in a trial of the OX40 agonist ivuxolimab.

The CDR3 here is CASSLVGTLNTGELFF. The CDR3 nucleotides read TGCGCCAGCAGCTTGGTTGGGACACTAAACACCGGGGAGCTGTTTTTT. J is TRBJ2-2 and V is TRBV5-1, with D possibly matching TRBD1 (6 bases). This CDR3 spans 16 amino acids. Germline CDR1 reads SGHRS; CDR2 reads YFSETQ. Deletions cut 0 bases from V and 2 bases from J, with 11 bases between.